These 20 T cell receptor beta chains were all obtained from the same sample, sequenced in a study of cytomegalovirus exposure and HLA in healthy donors. Amplification used 60 Vbeta primers and 13 Jbeta primers. Profiling relied on immunoSEQ multiplex PCR, and the TCRdb table lists in-frame clones only, not all of them. The table shows fewer than 110,000 clones, with over 65% occurring only once. What was sequenced was PBMCs. The receptors originated from a woman aged 40 to 55 in good health and CMV-seropositive.

The V and J genes are TRBV7-2 and TRBJ1-1; no firm D call. Trimming took off 2 bases at V and 3 bases at J, with 13 bases between the two ends. The length of the CDR3 is 15 residues. Germline CDR1 reads SGHTA; CDR2 reads FQGNSA. The CDR3 is CASSLNLMTDTEAFF. The CDR3 DNA is TGTGCCAGCAGCTTAAATCTTATGACTGACACTGAAGCTTTCTTT.

The rearrangement uses TRBV7-9 and TRBJ1-1, with a weak D call TRBD1 (5 bases). The V gene's germline CDR1 is SEHNR and CDR2 FQNEAQ (reference sequence). The ends were cut back, 5 bases at V and 5 bases at J, with 15 bases in the middle. The CDR3 runs to 14 residues. DNA for the CDR3: TGTGCCAGCAGCCCCCAGGGTCGGCGAACTGAAGCTTTCTTT. This encodes CASSPQGRRTEAFF.

This clone was observed a single time. The junction shows a germline mismatch at one end, possibly a read error. This chain connects TRBV10-2 to TRBJ1-1, with TRBD1 matching 8 bases. Germline lookup yields CDR1 WSHSY and CDR2 SAAADI. The CDR3 extends over 15 amino acids. CDR3 loop: CASGDRGIGNTEAFF. CDR3 in DNA: TGCGCCAGCGGTGACAGGGGCATAGGGAACACTGAAGCTTTCTTT.

The chain links TRBV15 to TRBJ1-2, with D perhaps matching TRBD1 (6 bases). CDR3 length equals 16 residues. Per germline, CDR1 LNHNV and CDR2 YYDKDF (reference sequence). The germline V and J ends were trimmed by 4 bases and 0 bases, with 15 bases remaining between them. DNA for the CDR3: TGTGCCACCAGCAACTCAAGGACAGAAGCTAACTATGGCTACACCTTC. This encodes CATSNSRTEANYGYTF.

The chain joins TRBV10-3 to TRBJ1-4; D gene ambiguous. This CDR3 spans 14 amino acids. V was trimmed by 0 bases and J by 5 bases, leaving 7 bases between them. CDR1 ENHRY and CDR2 SYGVKD come from the germline V gene. CDR3 amino acids: CAISESTQNEKLFF. The CDR3 region has the DNA TGTGCCATCAGTGAGTCGACACAGAATGAAAAACTGTTTTTT.

This chain uses TRBV7-9 with TRBJ2-5; possibly TRBD2 for D (5 bases). Looked up from germline, CDR1 is SEHNR and CDR2 is FQNEAQ (reference sequence). Between the trimmed V and J ends, which lost 5 bases and 5 bases, there was a span of 12 bases. This CDR3 region has 13 residues. The CDR3 sequence: CASSPGVGETQYF. CDR3 coding DNA: TGTGCCAGCAGCCCCGGGGTCGGGGAGACCCAGTACTTC.

The V gene is TRBV4-1, the J gene TRBJ1-4; no clear D. Germline V gene lookup returns CDR1 MGHRA and CDR2 YSYEKL. V was clipped by 0 bases and J by 4 bases, with 12 bases between them. CDR3 length equals 16 residues. The CDR3 coding sequence is TGCGCCAGCAGCCAAGATCCCGCGGGCTTTAATGAAAAACTGTTTTTT. Translated: CASSQDPAGFNEKLFF.

The chain uses TRBV11-1 and TRBJ2-7; D is ambiguous. The CDR3 is 15 amino acids. Trimming cost V 1 base and J 3 bases, with 13 bases left between them. Germline CDR1 reads SGHAT; CDR2 reads FQDESV (reference sequence). The CDR3 sequence: CASSLDSAPFYEQYF. CDR3 DNA sequence: TGTGCCAGCAGCTTAGATAGTGCCCCCTTCTACGAGCAGTACTTC.

This chain joins TRBV11-2 and TRBJ1-6; D may be TRBD1 (5 bases). Germline V gene sequence: CDR1 SGHAT, CDR2 FQNNGV. This CDR3 has 16 amino acids. Trimming took 5 bases from V and 9 from J, leaving 20 bases between them. The CDR3 DNA sequence: TGTGCCAGCAGCCTCCAAGGGTGGAGGGGAGCTTCACCCCTCCACTTT. Its translation: CASSLQGWRGASPLHF.

The chain is built from TRBV11-2 and TRBJ2-7; possible D gene TRBD1, 6 bases. The CDR3 runs 13 residues. V was clipped by 6 bases and J by 0 bases, with 9 bases between them. The germline CDR1 and CDR2 sequences are SGHAT and FQNNGV. The CDR3 spells CASRRGSSYEQYF. CDR3 bases: TGTGCCAGCAGGAGGGGGAGCTCCTACGAGCAGTACTTC. The variable domain in full, with the rest retrieved from reference TRBV11-2 and TRBJ2-7, is EAGVAQSPRYKIIEKRQSVAFWCNPISGHATLYWYQQILGQGPKLLIQFQNNGVVDDSQLPKDRFSAERLKGVDSTLKIQPAKLEDSAVYLCASRRGSSYEQYFGPGTRLTVT.

The chain joins TRBV7-9 to TRBJ2-2, with no clear D. V was trimmed by 4 bases and J by 0 bases, leaving 9 bases between them. CDR1 is SEHNR and CDR2 is FQNEAQ in the germline V gene (reference sequence). The CDR3 is 15 amino acids. CDR3 coding DNA: TGTGCCAGCAGCTCCAGACTGGCGAACACCGGGGAGCTGTTTTTT. Amino acids: CASSSRLANTGELFF.

The chain joins TRBV6-6 to TRBJ2-5; 8 nucleotides match TRBD1. The V gene end was trimmed by 0 bases and the J gene end by 5 bases; junction bases not matched to a gene: 2. This CDR3 is 14 amino acids long. Germline loops: CDR1 MNHNY, CDR2 SVGAGI (reference sequence). In DNA, the CDR3 is TGTGCCAGCAGTTACTCGAACAGGGGGGAGACCCAGTACTTC. Protein product: CASSYSNRGETQYF.

This chain links TRBV5-1 with TRBJ1-1, with unresolved D. The CDR3 is 14 residues long. Germline V CDR1 and CDR2: SGHRS, YFSETQ. V lost 4 bases and J lost 5, with 15 bases in between. CDR3 amino acids: CASSLRTGRTEAFF. CDR3 sequence (DNA): TGCGCCAGCAGCCTGCGAACCGGCAGGACTGAAGCTTTCTTT.

This rearrangement joins TRBV19 to TRBJ1-5; 7 nucleotides match TRBD1. The germline V gene has CDR1 LNHDA and CDR2 SQIVND (reference sequence). The V segment lost 5 bases and the J segment 2 bases; nucleotides outside the gene matches: 6. The CDR3 runs to 15 residues. DNA for the CDR3: TGTGCCAGTAGTCGGGCAGGGGGAGGCAATCAGCCCCAGCATTTT. The encoded protein is CASSRAGGGNQPQHF.

The chain uses TRBV6-6 and TRBJ2-5, with 7 positions matching TRBD1. This CDR3 is built from 15 residues. Germline CDR1 is MNHNY and CDR2 is SVGAGI (reference sequence). J lost 4 bases, V lost 8 bases, and 13 bases had no gene match. CDR3 sequence (DNA): TGTGCCAGCGCAAAACCACGACAGGGTGGAGAGACCCAGTACTTC. Translation gives CASAKPRQGGETQYF.

The chain employs TRBV9 and TRBJ1-1; maybe TRBD1 (5 bases). The CDR3 runs 14 residues. V was pared by 0 bases and J by 4 bases, with 10 bases between. CDR1 and CDR2 (germline): SGDLS, YYNGEE. CDR3 amino acids: CASSVGGGSTEAFF. For the CDR3, the DNA is TGTGCCAGCAGCGTAGGGGGGGGTAGCACTGAAGCTTTCTTT.

Only one count was recorded for this clone. The chain is built from TRBV29-1 and TRBJ1-2; a weak D match, TRBD1 (6 bases). Per germline, CDR1 SQVTM and CDR2 ANQGSEA. Trimming removed 7 bases from V and 4 bases from J, with 16 bases in between. The CDR3 sequence is 13 residues long. The CDR3, as DNA: TGCAGCGCCTTAGCGGGGGCAGGCTATGGCTACACCTTC. It translates to CSALAGAGYGYTF.

About this clone: The junction departs from germline at one end; a sequencing error may be responsible. The chain links TRBV28 to TRBJ1-2, with no clear D. This CDR3 has 12 residues. The V gene's germline CDR1 is MDHEN and CDR2 SYDVKM. The CDR3 protein is CASSYAAYRYTF. The CDR3, as DNA: TGTGCCAGCAGCTATGCGGCCTATCGCTACACCTTC.

The chain has TRBV9 and TRBJ2-6; 7 bases line up with TRBD1. Per the germline V gene, CDR1 is SGDLS and CDR2 is YYNGEE. This CDR3 comprises 18 residues. After removal of 4 bases from V and 0 bases from J, the junction contained 10 bases not matched to a gene. The chain's CDR3 is CASSPKTGTLSGANVLTF. The CDR3 DNA reads TGTGCCAGCAGCCCAAAGACAGGGACCCTCTCTGGGGCCAACGTCCTGACTTTC. Complete variable domain (other parts from reference TRBV9 and TRBJ2-6): DSGVTQTPKHLITATGQRVTLRCSPRSGDLSVYWYQQSLDQGLQFLIQYYNGEERAKGNILERFSAQQFPDLHSELNLSSLELGDSALYFCASSPKTGTLSGANVLTFGAGSRLTVL.

The rearrangement joins TRBV2 to TRBJ1-5; D possibly corresponds to TRBD1 (6 bases). The ends were cut back, 5 bases at V and 7 bases at J, with 12 bases in the middle. Germline V gives CDR1 SNHLY, CDR2 FYNNEI. The CDR3 extends over 13 amino acids. Here the CDR3 DNA reads TGTGCCAGCAGTTACAGGGAGGGACAGCCCCAGCATTTT. Translation: CASSYREGQPQHF.